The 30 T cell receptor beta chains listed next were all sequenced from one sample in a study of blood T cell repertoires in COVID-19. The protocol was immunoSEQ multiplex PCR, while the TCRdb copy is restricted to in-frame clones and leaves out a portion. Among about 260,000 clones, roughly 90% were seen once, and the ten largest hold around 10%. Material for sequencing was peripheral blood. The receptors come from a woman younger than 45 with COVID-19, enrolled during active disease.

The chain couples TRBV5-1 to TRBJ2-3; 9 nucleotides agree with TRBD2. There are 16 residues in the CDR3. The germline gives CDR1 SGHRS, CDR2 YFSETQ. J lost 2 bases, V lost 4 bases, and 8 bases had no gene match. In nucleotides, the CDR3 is TGCGCCAGCAGCCCTGGCGCTAGCGGGGACACAGATACGCAGTATTTT. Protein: CASSPGASGDTDTQYF.

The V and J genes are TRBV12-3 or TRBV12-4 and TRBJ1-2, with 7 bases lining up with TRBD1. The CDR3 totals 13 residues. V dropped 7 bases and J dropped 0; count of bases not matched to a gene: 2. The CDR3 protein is CASTQGANYGYTF. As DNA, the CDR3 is TGTGCCAGCACTCAGGGGGCTAACTATGGCTACACCTTC.

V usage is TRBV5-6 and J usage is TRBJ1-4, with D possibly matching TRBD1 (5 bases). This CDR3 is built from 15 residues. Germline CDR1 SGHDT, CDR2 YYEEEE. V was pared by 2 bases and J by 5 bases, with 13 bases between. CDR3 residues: CASSFSGGLNEKLFF. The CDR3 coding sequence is TGTGCCAGCAGCTTTTCGGGGGGGTTGAATGAAAAACTGTTTTTT.

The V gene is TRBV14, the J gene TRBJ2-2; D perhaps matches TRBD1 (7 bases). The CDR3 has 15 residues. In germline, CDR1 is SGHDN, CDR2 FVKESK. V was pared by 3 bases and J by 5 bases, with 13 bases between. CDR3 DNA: TGTGCCAGCAGCCACAGACAGGGAGGAACCGGGGAGCTGTTTTTT. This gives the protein CASSHRQGGTGELFF.

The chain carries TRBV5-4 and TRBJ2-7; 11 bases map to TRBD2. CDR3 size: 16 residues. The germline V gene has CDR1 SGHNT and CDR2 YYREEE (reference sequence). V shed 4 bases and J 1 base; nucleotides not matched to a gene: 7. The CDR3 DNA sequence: TGTGCCAGCAGCAGCCCGGGGACTAGCGGTTCCTACGAGCAGTACTTC. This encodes CASSSPGTSGSYEQYF.

The CDR3: CASSILAGERNEQYF. The CDR3 DNA sequence: TGCGCCAGCAGCATTCTAGCGGGAGAACGAAACGAGCAGTACTTC. The rearrangement joins TRBV5-1 to TRBJ2-7; TRBD2 agrees at 10 bases. The CDR3 length is 15 residues. Germline CDR1 reads SGHRS; CDR2 reads YFSETQ. J gave up 5 bases and V 4 bases, and 9 bases lay outside the gene matches.

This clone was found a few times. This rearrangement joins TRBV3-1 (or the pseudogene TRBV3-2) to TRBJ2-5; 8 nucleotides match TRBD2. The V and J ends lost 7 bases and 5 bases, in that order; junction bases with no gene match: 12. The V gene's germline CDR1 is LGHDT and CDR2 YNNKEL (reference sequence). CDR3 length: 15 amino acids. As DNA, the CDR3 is TGTGCCAGCATCCGCGGGGCGGGAGGTCGGGAGACCCAGTACTTC. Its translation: CASIRGAGGRETQYF.

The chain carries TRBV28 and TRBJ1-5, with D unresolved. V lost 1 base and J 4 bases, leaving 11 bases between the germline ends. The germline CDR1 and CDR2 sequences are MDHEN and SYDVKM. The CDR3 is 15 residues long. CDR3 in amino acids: CASSLLTAGNQPQHF. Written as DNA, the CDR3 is TGTGCCAGCAGTTTATTAACGGCAGGTAATCAGCCCCAGCATTTT.

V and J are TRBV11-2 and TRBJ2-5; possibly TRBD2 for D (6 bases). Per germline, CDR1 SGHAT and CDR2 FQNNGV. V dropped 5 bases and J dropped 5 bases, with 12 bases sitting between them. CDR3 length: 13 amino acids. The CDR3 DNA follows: TGTGCCAGCAGCAATCCTAGCGCGGAGACCCAGTACTTC. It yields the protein CASSNPSAETQYF.

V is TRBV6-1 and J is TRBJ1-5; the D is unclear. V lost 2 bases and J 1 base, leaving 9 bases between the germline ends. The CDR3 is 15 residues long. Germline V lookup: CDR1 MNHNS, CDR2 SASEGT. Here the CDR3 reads CASSEWEASNQPQHF. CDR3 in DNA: TGTGCCAGCAGTGAATGGGAGGCGAGCAATCAGCCCCAGCATTTT.

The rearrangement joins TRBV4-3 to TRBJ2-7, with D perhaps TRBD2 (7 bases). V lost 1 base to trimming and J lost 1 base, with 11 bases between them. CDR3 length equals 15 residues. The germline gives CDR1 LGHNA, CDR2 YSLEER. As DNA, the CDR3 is TGCGCCAGCAGCCAAGGGGGGCGGGGGTCCTACGAGCAGTACTTC. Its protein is CASSQGGRGSYEQYF.

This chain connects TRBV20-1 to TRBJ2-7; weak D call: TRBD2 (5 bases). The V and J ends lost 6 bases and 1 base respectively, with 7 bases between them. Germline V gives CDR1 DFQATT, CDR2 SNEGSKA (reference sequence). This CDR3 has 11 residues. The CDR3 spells CSAGISYEQYF. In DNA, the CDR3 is TGCAGTGCCGGGATTTCCTACGAGCAGTACTTC.

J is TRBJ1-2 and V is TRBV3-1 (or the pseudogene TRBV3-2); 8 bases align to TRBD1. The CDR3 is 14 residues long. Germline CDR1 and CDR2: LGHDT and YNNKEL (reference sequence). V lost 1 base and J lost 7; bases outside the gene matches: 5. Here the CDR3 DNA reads TGTGCCAGCAGCCAAGTACAGGGGGGAGGTGGCTACACCTTC. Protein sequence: CASSQVQGGGGYTF.

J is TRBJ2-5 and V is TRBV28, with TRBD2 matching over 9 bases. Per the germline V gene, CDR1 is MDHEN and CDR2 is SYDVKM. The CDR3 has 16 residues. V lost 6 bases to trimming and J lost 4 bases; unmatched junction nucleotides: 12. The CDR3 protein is CASSPVAGALGETQYF. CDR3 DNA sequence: TGTGCCAGCAGCCCTGTAGCGGGAGCCCTCGGAGAGACCCAGTACTTC.

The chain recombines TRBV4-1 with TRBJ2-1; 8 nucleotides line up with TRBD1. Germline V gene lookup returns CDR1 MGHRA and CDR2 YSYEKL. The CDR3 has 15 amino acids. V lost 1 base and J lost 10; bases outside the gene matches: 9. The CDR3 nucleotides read TGCGCCAGCAGCCAAGGAACAGGGGGAGGCGGGGAGCAGTTCTTC. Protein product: CASSQGTGGGGEQFF.

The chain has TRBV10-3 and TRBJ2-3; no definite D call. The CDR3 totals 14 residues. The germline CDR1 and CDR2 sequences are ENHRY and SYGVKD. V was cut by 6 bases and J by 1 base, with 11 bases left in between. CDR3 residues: CAIRLGTGTDTQYF. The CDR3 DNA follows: TGTGCCATCAGGCTAGGTACGGGCACAGATACGCAGTATTTT.

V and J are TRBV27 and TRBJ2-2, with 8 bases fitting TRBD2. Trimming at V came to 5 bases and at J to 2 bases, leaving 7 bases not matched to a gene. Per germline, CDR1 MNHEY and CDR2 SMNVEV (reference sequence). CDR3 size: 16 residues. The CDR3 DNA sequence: TGTGCCAGCAGTAACCGGGGGGGCATCAACACCGGGGAGCTGTTTTTT. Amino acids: CASSNRGGINTGELFF.

The CDR3 bases are TGTGCCAGCAGCGTGTCCGTTACGACAGGGGACAATAATTCACCCCTCCACTTT. Its protein is CASSVSVTTGDNNSPLHF. The rearrangement uses TRBV3-1 (or the pseudogene TRBV3-2) and TRBJ1-6; 8 bases are a match to TRBD1. The CDR3 sequence is 18 residues long. The J segment lost 5 bases and the V segment lost 5 bases, leaving 14 bases of the junction unmatched. Germline V lookup: CDR1 LGHDT, CDR2 YNNKEL (reference sequence).

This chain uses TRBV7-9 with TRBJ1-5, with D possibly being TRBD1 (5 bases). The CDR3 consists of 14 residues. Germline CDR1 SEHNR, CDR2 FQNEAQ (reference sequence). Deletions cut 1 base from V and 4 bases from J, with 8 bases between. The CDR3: CASSLGGLNQPQHF. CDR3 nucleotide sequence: TGTGCCAGCAGCTTAGGGGGCCTTAATCAGCCCCAGCATTTT.

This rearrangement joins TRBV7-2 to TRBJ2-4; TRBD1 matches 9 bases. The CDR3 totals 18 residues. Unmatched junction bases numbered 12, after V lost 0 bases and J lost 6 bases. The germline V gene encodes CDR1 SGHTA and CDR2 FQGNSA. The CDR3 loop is CASSLALQGASGTNIQYF. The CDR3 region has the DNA TGTGCCAGCAGCTTAGCGCTACAGGGGGCGAGTGGTACAAACATTCAGTACTTC.

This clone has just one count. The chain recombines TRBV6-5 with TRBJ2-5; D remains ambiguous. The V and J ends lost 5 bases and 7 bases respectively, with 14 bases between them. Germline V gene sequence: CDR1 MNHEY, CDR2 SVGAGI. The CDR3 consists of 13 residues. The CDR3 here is CASSRKPPGTQYF. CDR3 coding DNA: TGTGCCAGCAGTCGCAAACCTCCGGGGACCCAGTACTTC.

The CDR3, as DNA: TGCAGCGGGGGACATTATGGCGGTGAGCAGTTCTTC. Protein sequence: CSGGHYGGEQFF. The rearrangement joins TRBV29-1 to TRBJ2-1; tentatively, D is TRBD1 (6 bases). The V gene's germline CDR1 is SQVTM and CDR2 ANQGSEA. V lost 7 bases and J lost 9, with 16 bases in between. This CDR3 spans 12 amino acids.

CDR3 protein: CASSVRGGAYTEAFF. The CDR3 DNA is TGTGCCAGCAGCGTGCGTGGGGGGGCATACACTGAAGCTTTCTTT. This chain joins TRBV9 and TRBJ1-1; D possibly corresponds to TRBD1 (6 bases). This CDR3 spans 15 amino acids. Deletions cut 2 bases from V and 3 bases from J, with 14 bases between. From germline, CDR1 is SGDLS and CDR2 YYNGEE.

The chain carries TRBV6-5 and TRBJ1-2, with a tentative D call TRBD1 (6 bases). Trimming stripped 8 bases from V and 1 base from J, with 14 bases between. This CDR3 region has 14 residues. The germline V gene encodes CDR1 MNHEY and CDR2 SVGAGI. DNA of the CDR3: TGTGCCAGCGCTCAAGAAGGGGGTAACTATGGCTACACCTTC. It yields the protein CASAQEGGNYGYTF.

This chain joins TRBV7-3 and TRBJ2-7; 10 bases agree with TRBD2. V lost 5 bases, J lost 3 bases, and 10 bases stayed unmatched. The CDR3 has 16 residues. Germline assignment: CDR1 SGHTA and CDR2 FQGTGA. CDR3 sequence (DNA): TGTGCCAGCAGCCGGACCGCGACTAGCGGGCTCTACGAGCAGTACTTC. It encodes CASSRTATSGLYEQYF.

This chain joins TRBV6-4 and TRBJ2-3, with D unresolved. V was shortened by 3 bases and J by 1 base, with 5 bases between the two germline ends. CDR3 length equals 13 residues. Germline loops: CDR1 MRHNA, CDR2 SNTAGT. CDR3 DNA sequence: TGTGCCAGCAGTGAAGAGGGCACAGATACGCAGTATTTT. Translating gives CASSEEGTDTQYF.

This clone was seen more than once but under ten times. CDR3 nucleotide sequence: TGTGCCAGCAGCTCGGGACAGGCTAAAGCCACTGAAGCTTTCTTT. Its protein product is CASSSGQAKATEAFF. The chain joins TRBV7-9 to TRBJ1-1, with 8 bases that match TRBD1. The V gene's germline CDR1 is SEHNR and CDR2 FQNEAQ (reference sequence). After removal of 4 bases from V and 4 bases from J, the junction contained 8 bases not matched to a gene. The CDR3 runs 15 residues.

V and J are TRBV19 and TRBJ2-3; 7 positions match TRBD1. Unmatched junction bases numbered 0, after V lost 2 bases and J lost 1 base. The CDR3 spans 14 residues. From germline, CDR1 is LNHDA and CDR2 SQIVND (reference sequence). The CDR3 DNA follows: TGTGCCAGTAGTATACAGGGGGGCACAGATACGCAGTATTTT. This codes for CASSIQGGTDTQYF.

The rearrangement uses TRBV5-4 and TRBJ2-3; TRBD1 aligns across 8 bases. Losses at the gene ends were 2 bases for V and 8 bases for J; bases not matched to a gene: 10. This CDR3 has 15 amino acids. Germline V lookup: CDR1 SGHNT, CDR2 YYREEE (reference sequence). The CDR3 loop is CASSFEAGGNPTQYF. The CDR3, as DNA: TGTGCCAGCAGCTTCGAGGCAGGGGGCAACCCTACGCAGTATTTT.

Here the CDR3 reads CATSDPGTSDLSYNEQFF. In DNA form, the CDR3 reads TGTGCCACCAGTGATCCCGGGACTAGCGACCTCTCCTACAATGAGCAGTTCTTC. This chain joins TRBV24-1 and TRBJ2-1; TRBD2 aligns across 10 bases. CDR3 length: 18 amino acids. Germline CDR1 and CDR2: KGHDR and SFDVKD. J gave up 0 bases and V 3 bases, and 7 bases lay outside the gene matches.